This is a list of T cell receptor beta chains from one sample in a study of T-cell memory formation after mild COVID-19. TCRdb re-analysed the 5' RACE reads in MiXCR, keeping a single row per CDR3 protein. This table has about 350,000 distinct CDR3 sequences, around 13% appearing once. What was sequenced was PBMCs or a T cell subset sorted from them (not recorded which). The receptors shown here come from a man aged 18 to 35 who had mild COVID-19 (a few samples of this study predate the infection). Cell type and time point are not known. Each CDR3 is given with its conserved first and last residue. D genes are given only for firm matches. The size of a clone is reported for some rows only, either as once, few or many, or as a class for expanded clones.

J | size | V | D | DNA | CDR3
TRBJ1-1 | NA | TRBV30 | NA | TGTGCCTGGAGTCCGACGTACACTGAAGCTTTCTTT | CAWSPTYTEAFF
TRBJ2-6 | NA | TRBV6-2/TRBV6-3 | NA | TGTGCCAGCAGTTACGCGGGGACAGGGGCCAACGTCCTGACTTTC | CASSYAGTGANVLTF
TRBJ2-6 | NA | TRBV29-1 | NA | TGCAGCGTTGCCTCCCCCTTCCTTCCTGGGGCCAACGTCCTGACTTTC | CSVASPFLPGANVLTF
TRBJ2-2 | few | TRBV4-3 | NA | TGCGCCAGTACCCCGGGACTCACCAACACCGGGGAGCTGTTTTTT | CASTPGLTNTGELFF
TRBJ1-2 | few | TRBV7-9 | NA | TGTGCCAGCAGCCAGGACAGCCTGGCGCATGGCTACACCTTC | CASSQDSLAHGYTF
TRBJ1-2 | NA | TRBV7-2 | TRBD1 | TGTGCCAGCAGATTTCAGGGGGCGACGGAGTCGTATGGCTACACCTTC | CASRFQGATESYGYTF
TRBJ1-2 | NA | TRBV9 | NA | TGTGCCAGCAGCGTCGTCCCCGGGGAGGGTTCGGCAGGCTACACCTTC | CASSVVPGEGSAGYTF
TRBJ2-7 | many | TRBV7-9 | NA | TGTGCCAGCAGCTTCATCGCTAATCCCTACGAGCAGTACTTC | CASSFIANPYEQYF
TRBJ2-3 | few | TRBV5-1 | NA | TGCGCCAGCAGCTTGGATGGGGGACGGTCAGATACGCAGTATTTT | CASSLDGGRSDTQYF
TRBJ2-3 | few | TRBV6-5 | TRBD2 | TGTGCCAGCATTGGGACTAGCGGGGGAGATACGCAGTATTTT | CASIGTSGGDTQYF
TRBJ1-4 | few | TRBV27 | TRBD1 | TGTGCCAGCCTCCCTTTAGGACAGGCTAATGAAAAACTGTTTTTT | CASLPLGQANEKLFF
TRBJ2-6 | few | TRBV6-5 | TRBD1 | TGTGCCAGCAGTCAGTCCACAGGGGGCGCGTCTGGGGCCAACGTCCTGACTTTC | CASSQSTGGASGANVLTF
TRBJ2-1 | NA | TRBV20-1 | NA | TGCAGCAGAAGTGCAGGGCATGAGCAGTTCTTC | CSRSAGHEQFF
TRBJ1-4 | few | TRBV11-2 | NA | TGTGCCAGCAGCTCCCAGACCGGGGGGGAGGGCGCAACTAATGAAAAACTGTTTTTT | CASSSQTGGEGATNEKLFF
TRBJ2-5 | few | TRBV6-5 | NA | TGTGCCAGCAGACAATGGGACACGGGGGAGACCCAGTACTTC | CASRQWDTGETQYF
TRBJ1-1 | few | TRBV6-2/TRBV6-3 | TRBD1 | TGTGCCAGCAGATGGGGCCTGTCAGGGGGCACTGAAGCTTTCTTT | CASRWGLSGGTEAFF
TRBJ2-3 | many | TRBV12-3/TRBV12-4 | NA | TGTGCCAGCAGTTCCCGGGGGGCGAGCACAGATACGCAGTATTTT | CASSSRGASTDTQYF
TRBJ1-5 | NA | TRBV7-2 | TRBD1 | TGTGCCAGCAGCCCTTCGCGGACAGGGTCTCATCCCCAGCATTTT | CASSPSRTGSHPQHF
TRBJ2-7 | NA | TRBV4-3 | NA | TGCGCCAGCAGCTACTCGGGACAAACCTACGAGCAGTACTTC | CASSYSGQTYEQYF
TRBJ2-3 | few | TRBV12-3/TRBV12-4 | TRBD2 | TGTGCCAGCAGTTTGACTAGCGCGGCAGATACGCAGTATTTT | CASSLTSAADTQYF
TRBJ2-5 | NA | TRBV18 | TRBD1 | TGTGCCAGCCGCCAAATGACAGGGGGCGAGGAGACCCAGTACTTC | CASRQMTGGEETQYF
TRBJ2-7 | NA | TRBV20-1 | NA | TGCAGTGCTAGAGGGCCCGGCGACGAGCAGTACTTC | CSARGPGDEQYF
TRBJ2-3 | few | TRBV12-3/TRBV12-4 | TRBD2 | TGTGCCAGCAGACCGGGACTAGCGCCGTGGAATACGCAGTATTTT | CASRPGLAPWNTQYF
TRBJ1-5 | NA | TRBV10-3 | TRBD1 | TGTGCCATCAGTGAGTCCGGCCGACAGGGGGGTCAGCCCCAGCATTTT | CAISESGRQGGQPQHF
TRBJ1-1 | NA | TRBV10-3 | NA | TGTGCCATCAGCCCCGGGCAGATGAACACTGAAGCTTTCTTT | CAISPGQMNTEAFF
TRBJ2-5 | NA | TRBV6-2/TRBV6-3 | NA | TGTGCCAGTTGGACCAGCCTAGGGGAGACCCAGTACTTC | CASWTSLGETQYF
TRBJ1-3 | few | TRBV12-3/TRBV12-4 | NA | TGTGCCAGCAGTCATCCCGACACCATATATTTT | CASSHPDTIYF
TRBJ2-2 | few | TRBV12-3/TRBV12-4 | NA | TGTGCCAGCAGTTTAGGGCGGGGGCCTCTATTAGGGGAGCTGTTTTTT | CASSLGRGPLLGELFF
TRBJ1-1 | NA | TRBV9 | TRBD1 | TGTGCCAGCAGCGGACAGGGACAGGGGGCCGAAACCGCTTTCTTT | CASSGQGQGAETAFF
TRBJ1-1 | few | TRBV12-3/TRBV12-4 | NA | TGTGCCAGCAGTTTGGGAGTGAGGGCTTTCTTT | CASSLGVRAFF
TRBJ2-3 | few | TRBV4-3 | TRBD2 | TGCGCCAGCAGCCAAGATCGGCGGGGAGGGGATACGCAGTATTTT | CASSQDRRGGDTQYF
TRBJ2-5 | many | TRBV7-2 | NA | TGTGCCAGCAGCTTAGGAGGGACATACCAAGAGACCCAGTACTTC | CASSLGGTYQETQYF
TRBJ2-7 | many | TRBV2 | TRBD1 | TGTGCCAGCAGTCCACAGGGGAGATCCTACGGGGAGCAGTACTTC | CASSPQGRSYGEQYF
TRBJ2-2 | few | TRBV5-1 | TRBD2 | TGCGCCAGCAGCGAATACCTAGCGGGGGTCACCGGGGAGCTGTTTTTT | CASSEYLAGVTGELFF
TRBJ2-5 | NA | TRBV6-5 | TRBD2 | TGTGCCAGCAGTTACCCTAGCGGGGGACAAGAGACCCAGTACTTC | CASSYPSGGQETQYF
TRBJ1-5 | few | TRBV5-1 | NA | TGCGCCATCCCTAGAACCGGCGATCAGCCCCAGCATTTT | CAIPRTGDQPQHF
TRBJ2-5 | NA | TRBV13 | NA | TGTGCCAGCAGCTTAAAAGGGGAAGAGACCCAGTACTTC | CASSLKGEETQYF
TRBJ2-5 | few | TRBV7-6 | TRBD2 | TGTGCCAGCAGGCCGAGGGGAAAGCGGGGATGGGAGACCCAGTACTTC | CASRPRGKRGWETQYF
TRBJ2-7 | many | TRBV12-3/TRBV12-4 | NA | TGTGCCAGCCGCGCAGGGGCCACCTACGAGCAGTACTTC | CASRAGATYEQYF
TRBJ1-6 | few | TRBV6-5 | NA | TGTGCCAGCCGTCGATTCGACGGTAATAATTCACCCCTCCACTTT | CASRRFDGNNSPLHF
TRBJ2-3 | many | TRBV3-1 | NA | TGTGCCAGCAGCCAAGAACCGACAGGTCTTACAGATACGCAGTATTTT | CASSQEPTGLTDTQYF
TRBJ2-3 | many | TRBV7-9 | NA | TGTGCCAGCAGCGGGCTGGGGGGCCCAGATACGCAGTATTTT | CASSGLGGPDTQYF
TRBJ2-2 | few | TRBV5-1 | NA | TGCGCCAGCAGCTTGGAGGGGGTTACGAACACCGGGGAGCTGTTTTTT | CASSLEGVTNTGELFF
TRBJ2-1 | NA | TRBV20-1 | TRBD2 | TGCAGTGCTAGAGCCTCACTAGCGGGGACCCCCTACAATGAGCAGTTCTTC | CSARASLAGTPYNEQFF
TRBJ2-1 | NA | TRBV12-3/TRBV12-4 | TRBD2 | TGTGCCAGCAGCCAACACTCACTAGCGGACAATGAGCAGTTCTTC | CASSQHSLADNEQFF
TRBJ1-1 | few | TRBV7-2 | NA | TGTGCCAGCAGCTCCCCAGCTTTGGGGAGTATAGCTTTCTTT | CASSSPALGSIAFF
TRBJ1-5 | NA | TRBV4-1 | NA | TGCGCCAGCAGCCAAGAATCCATCGAAGCGTATAGCAATCAGCCCCAGCATTTT | CASSQESIEAYSNQPQHF
TRBJ1-2 | NA | TRBV6-1 | NA | TGTGCCAGCAGGAGGACAGAGATCTATGGCTACACCTTC | CASRRTEIYGYTF
TRBJ2-1 | few | TRBV5-1 | TRBD2 | TGCGCCAGCAGGACCGGGAGCGGGGGCTACAATGAGCAGTTCTTC | CASRTGSGGYNEQFF
TRBJ1-1 | NA | TRBV6-2/TRBV6-3 | NA | TGTGCCAGCAGTGACCCGGGGGGCCCTCCCATAAGAGCTTTCTTT | CASSDPGGPPIRAFF
TRBJ2-7 | few | TRBV4-2 | TRBD2 | TGTGCCAGCAGCCAAGAAACAGCGGGGGGGCCTTACGAGCAGTACTTC | CASSQETAGGPYEQYF
TRBJ1-1 | few | TRBV12-3/TRBV12-4 | NA | TGTGCCAGCAGGAGGGTGGGTGACACTGAAGCTTTCTTT | CASRRVGDTEAFF
TRBJ2-1 | NA | TRBV12-3/TRBV12-4 | TRBD2 | TGTGCCAGCAGCCCCTGGATAGCGGGCGGAGGGAATGAGCAGTTCTTC | CASSPWIAGGGNEQFF
TRBJ1-5 | NA | TRBV30 | NA | TGTGCCTGGAGCCCCCTTTTTGAGGGAAGTCAGCCCCAGCATTTT | CAWSPLFEGSQPQHF
TRBJ2-1 | few | TRBV7-2 | NA | TGTGCCAGCACAGGACACTCCTACAATGAGCAGTTCTTC | CASTGHSYNEQFF